These T cell receptor beta chains were read from a single sample in a study of CD8+ T cells in alopecia areata. Assay: immunoSEQ multiplex PCR; the TCRdb copy retains only in-frame clones and omits some. The sample lists 110,000 to 150,000 clones, about three fifths occurring once. Sample: CD8+ T cells sorted from blood. These receptors all come from a human donor in good health. CDR3s include the opening cysteine and the closing phenylalanine or tryptophan. D genes are given only for firm matches. For some rows the clone size is stated as once, few or many, or as a class when expanded; others skip it.

clone size,J gene,V gene,D gene,CDR3 DNA,CDR3 protein
.,TRBJ1-2,TRBV5-4,.,TGTGCCAGCAGCCGATCCGGGACGGACTATGGCTACACCTTC,CASSRSGTDYGYTF
.,TRBJ2-3,TRBV6-5,TRBD1,TGTGCCAGCAGTTCAGACAGGGGAAGCACAGATACGCAGTATTTT,CASSSDRGSTDTQYF
.,TRBJ2-5,TRBV7-3,.,TGTGCCAGCAGCTTAAATTCTGAATTGGACCGAAAGTACTTC,CASSLNSELDRKYF
.,TRBJ2-7,TRBV7-9,.,TGTGCCACTGCCGGGACGGAAACCTACGAGCAGTACTTC,CATAGTETYEQYF
.,TRBJ2-3,TRBV4-1,.,TGCGCCAGCAGCCTACGGCGGGGAAGCACAGATACGCAGTATTTT,CASSLRRGSTDTQYF
few,TRBJ1-5,TRBV6-5,.,TGTGCCAGCAGTCCGCAGCCCCATCAGCCCCAGCATTTT,CASSPQPHQPQHF
.,TRBJ2-2,TRBV29-1,.,TGCAGCGTCGGGGTCGACACCGGGGAGCTGTTTTTT,CSVGVDTGELFF
.,TRBJ2-5,TRBV6-5,.,TGTGCCAGCAGTTACCTAGTTGGAGAGACCCAGTACTTC,CASSYLVGETQYF
.,TRBJ2-7,TRBV29-1,TRBD2,TGCAGCGTTGAAGGTATCCAACTAGCGGGAGGGCCGCAAGAGCAGTACTTC,CSVEGIQLAGGPQEQYF
.,TRBJ2-1,TRBV7-2,.,TGTGCCAGCAGCTTAAACCAGGAGTTAGGCGCCCATGAGCAGTTCTTC,CASSLNQELGAHEQFF
few,TRBJ1-1,TRBV5-5,.,TGTGCCAGCAGCTTGCGTTTTACGAACACTGAAGCTTTCTTT,CASSLRFTNTEAFF
.,TRBJ2-7,TRBV6-7,.,TGTGCCAGCAGTCCCCACTCTAGGCAGCCCTACGAGCAGTACTTC,CASSPHSRQPYEQYF
.,TRBJ2-1,TRBV25-1,.,TGTGCCAGCAGGTACAGTTCCTACAATGAGCAGTTCTTC,CASRYSSYNEQFF
.,TRBJ2-2,TRBV9,.,TGTGCCAGCAGCGACACACTAGCTCCCGGGGAGCTGTTTTTT,CASSDTLAPGELFF
.,TRBJ2-3,TRBV4-1,.,TGCGCCAGCAGCCAAGCTGTAGGGGATACGCAGTATTTT,CASSQAVGDTQYF
.,TRBJ2-5,TRBV7-9,.,TGTGCCAGCAGCTTACGGCAGGGAGAAGAGACCCAGTACTTC,CASSLRQGEETQYF
.,TRBJ2-3,TRBV7-9,TRBD2,TGTGCCAGCAGCATGACGACTAGCGGGAGAACGGATACGCAGTATTTT,CASSMTTSGRTDTQYF
.,TRBJ2-3,TRBV4-1,.,TGCGCCAGCAGCCGTAATAGTCGGGGTGCAGATACGCAGTATTTT,CASSRNSRGADTQYF
.,TRBJ1-5,TRBV7-9,.,TGTGCCAGCAGCCAAGGGAATCAGCCCCAGCATTTT,CASSQGNQPQHF
few,TRBJ2-7,TRBV29-1,.,TGCAGCGTTCTGGACACCTCCTTGGGTGAGCAGTACTTC,CSVLDTSLGEQYF
few,TRBJ1-1,TRBV7-9,.,TGTGCCCCCAGACCCGATCACACTGAAGCTTTCTTT,CAPRPDHTEAFF
.,TRBJ2-5,TRBV29-1,.,TGCAGCGTTGATCTGGGGATAACCCAAGAGACCCAGTACTTC,CSVDLGITQETQYF
few,TRBJ1-1,TRBV11-2,.,TGTGCCAGCAGCTTGCGCGTCCTTCTCAGGGAGACTGAAGCTTTCTTT,CASSLRVLLRETEAFF
.,TRBJ1-1,TRBV7-8,.,TGTGCCAGCAGCTTGAACAGTGAACCCGAAGCTTTCTTT,CASSLNSEPEAFF
.,TRBJ2-2,TRBV6-1,TRBD1,TGTGCCAGCAGTCAGGGACAGGGCGGCACCGGGGAGCTGTTTTTT,CASSQGQGGTGELFF
few,TRBJ2-3,TRBV9,TRBD2,TGTGCCAGCAGCCCCGAAAGTACCGGGAGGGATACGCAGTATTTT,CASSPESTGRDTQYF
.,TRBJ2-2,TRBV7-6,.,TGTGCCAGCAGCCCGGGGCGGGCCACGAACACCGGGGAGCTGTTTTTT,CASSPGRATNTGELFF